Described below is a single TCR beta chain sequence and its context. This clone was recorded only once. Its antigen is still unknown. No much larger clone is present one base from it, and per-base qualities are unavailable. The method was the immunoSEQ multiplex PCR assay. In the original analysis: A statistical classification framework was developed to diagnose cytomegalovirus status using the catalog of TCR beta chain sequences. TCRdb obtained this table from immuneACCESS and retained in-frame rearrangements with V and J assigned. These tables miss some clones; where compared with another copy, unresolved V genes account for less than half of the shortfall, and the remainder is unexplained. For V, J and clone size, that table is used; D and trimming come from the DNA. The sample table holds tens of thousands of clones, of which 90% to 95% were seen once. The ten top clones hold 1.4% of the sample.

These data belong to a study of cytomegalovirus exposure and HLA in healthy donors (dated by TCRdb to 2017 to 2019). Background for the entire study: According to a later analysis, the 110 or so validation repertoires were produced on the same platform as the roughly 600 repertoires of the first cohort. The study was designed to test whether signatures of past pathogen exposure could be identified by cataloging public T cell receptors. In addition to the first cohort of 650 to 800 subjects, a separate validation cohort of 100 to 150 different subjects was used. To predict cytomegalovirus infection status, the study brought together high-throughput TCR immunosequencing, statistical association of individual TCRs with disease status, and machine learning.

What the research found in general, with its limitations: A later analysis had no HLA typing for the validation cohort, so co-occurrence there was scored across all 110 or so repertoires. In vitro tests confirmed that a few of the cytomegalovirus-associated TCR beta chains recognize cytomegalovirus antigens. In both the original and validation cohorts, the classifier was reported to diagnose cytomegalovirus status with high specificity and sensitivity. Most TCR sequences were observed very rarely across donors, whereas some public TCRs were present in many individuals. The authors suggested that the approach could potentially be generalized to other disease states and immunological phenotypes. In the study, around 160 TCR beta chains were listed as associated with cytomegalovirus. In a later analysis, TCRs clustered in the first cohort were found to also tend to co-occur in the 130 or so validation repertoires, with about 94% of cluster scores above 0.

The junction shows trimming of 3 bases on V and 0 bases on J, plus 9 bases between the germline ends. Counted from cysteine to phenylalanine, this CDR3 has 15 amino acids. Left in the record is the CDR3 DNA by itself, 45 bases read in frame from the first base. Donors formed part of the validation cohort, which comprised 120 subjects and was distinct from the first cohort of some 700 subjects. The sequenced sample was PBMCs. The TCR comes from a young man in good health and CMV-seropositive. The rearranged segments are TRBV23-1 and TRBJ1-5; the D gene identity is not certain. TRBV23-1 is given ORF status, its function remaining uncertain. The CDR3 is CASSQGGYSNQPQHF. The DNA is as follows: TGCGCCAGCAGTCAGGGAGGGTATAGCAATCAGCCCCAGCATTTT.